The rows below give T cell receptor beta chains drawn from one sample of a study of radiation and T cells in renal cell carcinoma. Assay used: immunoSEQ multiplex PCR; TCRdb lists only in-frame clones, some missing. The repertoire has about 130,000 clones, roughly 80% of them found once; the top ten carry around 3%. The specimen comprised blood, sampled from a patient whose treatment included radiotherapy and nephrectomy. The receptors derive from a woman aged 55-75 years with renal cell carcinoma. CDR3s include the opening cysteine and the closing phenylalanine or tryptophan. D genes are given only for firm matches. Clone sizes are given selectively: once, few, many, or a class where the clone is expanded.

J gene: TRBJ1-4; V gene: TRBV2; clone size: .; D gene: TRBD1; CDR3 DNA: TGTGCCAGCAGCCCAGGACAGGGGTCGGGAAAACTGTTTTTT; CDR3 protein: CASSPGQGSGKLFF
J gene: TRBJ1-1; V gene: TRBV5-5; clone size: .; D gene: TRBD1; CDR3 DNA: TGTGCCAGCAGCTTGGGACTAGGACAGGGAGCGAATGAAGCTTTCTTT; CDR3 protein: CASSLGLGQGANEAFF
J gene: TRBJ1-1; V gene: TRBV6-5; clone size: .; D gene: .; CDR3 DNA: TGTGCCAGCAGAACCGGGACGGCGAACACTGAAGCTTTCTTT; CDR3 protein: CASRTGTANTEAFF
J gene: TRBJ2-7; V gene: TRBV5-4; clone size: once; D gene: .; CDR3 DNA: TGTGCCAGCAGCAAACAGGTTTTCAGCTCCTACGAGCAGTACTTC; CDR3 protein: CASSKQVFSSYEQYF
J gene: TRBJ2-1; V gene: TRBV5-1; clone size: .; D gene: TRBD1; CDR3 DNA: TGCGCCAGCAGCATACGGACAGGGGATACCTACAATGAGCAGTTCTTC; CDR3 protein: CASSIRTGDTYNEQFF
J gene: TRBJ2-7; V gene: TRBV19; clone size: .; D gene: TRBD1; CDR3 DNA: TGTGCCAGTAGTAGCTCCGGGACAGGGGGCCCCTACGAGCAGTACTTC; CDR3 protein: CASSSSGTGGPYEQYF
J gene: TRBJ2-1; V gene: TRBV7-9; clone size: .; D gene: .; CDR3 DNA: TGTGCCAGCAGCTTAATAGGGGTCAGTGAGCAGTTCTTC; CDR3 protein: CASSLIGVSEQFF
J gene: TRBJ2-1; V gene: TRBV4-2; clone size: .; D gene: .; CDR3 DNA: TGTGCCAGCAGCTTTAGCGGAAACAACAATGAGCAGTTCTTC; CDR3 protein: CASSFSGNNNEQFF
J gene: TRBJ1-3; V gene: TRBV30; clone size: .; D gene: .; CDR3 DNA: TGTGCCTGGAGTTCACCCCTCACTAGGAGCTCTGGAAACACCATATATTTT; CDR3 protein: CAWSSPLTRSSGNTIYF
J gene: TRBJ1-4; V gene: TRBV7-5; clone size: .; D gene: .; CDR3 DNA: TGTGCCAGAAGCTCCCCGGGACTTACAACTAATGAAAAACTGTTTTTT; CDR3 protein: CARSSPGLTTNEKLFF
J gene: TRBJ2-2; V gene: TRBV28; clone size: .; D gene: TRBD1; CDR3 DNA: TGTGCCAGCCTCCGGGACAGGGGGAGCACCGGGGAGCTGTTTTTT; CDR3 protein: CASLRDRGSTGELFF
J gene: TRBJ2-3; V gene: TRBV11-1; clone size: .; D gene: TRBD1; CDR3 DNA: TGTGCCAGCAGCTTAGCGGGACAGGGGATCACAGATACGCAGTATTTT; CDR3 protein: CASSLAGQGITDTQYF
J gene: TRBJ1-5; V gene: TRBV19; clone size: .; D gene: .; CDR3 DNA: TGTGCCAGTAGTATCATCGGACACCGACAAAGTGACCAGCATTTT; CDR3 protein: CASSIIGHRQSDQHF
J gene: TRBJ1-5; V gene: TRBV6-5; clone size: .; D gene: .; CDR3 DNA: TGTGCCAGCAAAAGGCCAGGGAACAATCAGCCCCAGCATTTT; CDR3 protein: CASKRPGNNQPQHF
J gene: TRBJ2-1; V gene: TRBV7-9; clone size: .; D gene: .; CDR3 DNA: TGTGCCAGCAGAAGCCGGGACTTGCGTTTCAATGAGCAGTTCTTC; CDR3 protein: CASRSRDLRFNEQFF
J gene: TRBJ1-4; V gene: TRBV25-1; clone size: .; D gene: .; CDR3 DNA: TGTGCCAGCAGTGAATCCGGACGGACAACTAATGAAAAACTGTTTTTT; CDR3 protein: CASSESGRTTNEKLFF
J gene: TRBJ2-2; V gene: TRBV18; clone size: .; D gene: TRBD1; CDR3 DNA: TGTGCCAGCTCACAGGGACAGGGAGGCCCTCCGGGCACCGGGGAGCTGTTTTTT; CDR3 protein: CASSQGQGGPPGTGELFF
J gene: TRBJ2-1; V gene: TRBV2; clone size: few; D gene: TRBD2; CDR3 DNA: TGTGCCAGCAGTGACCCGGGACTAGAGAATGAGCAGTTCTTC; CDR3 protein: CASSDPGLENEQFF
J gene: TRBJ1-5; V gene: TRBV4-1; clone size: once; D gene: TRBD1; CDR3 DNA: TGCGCCAGCAGCCAACCGGACAGGGAGGGTCAGCCCCAGCATTTT; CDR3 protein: CASSQPDREGQPQHF
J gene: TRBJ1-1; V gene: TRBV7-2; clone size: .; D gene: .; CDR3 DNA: TGTGCCAGCAGCTGGGAAGGGCTGGGGACTGAAGCTTTCTTT; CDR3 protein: CASSWEGLGTEAFF
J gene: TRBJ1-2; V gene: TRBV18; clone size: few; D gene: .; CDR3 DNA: TGTGCCAGCTCACCGGGGCGGGGGCCCAACTATGGCTACACCTTC; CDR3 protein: CASSPGRGPNYGYTF
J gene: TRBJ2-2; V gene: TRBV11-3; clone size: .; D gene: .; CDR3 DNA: TGTGCCAGCAGCACCATTTCGCGGTCCGGGGAGCTGTTTTTT; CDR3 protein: CASSTISRSGELFF
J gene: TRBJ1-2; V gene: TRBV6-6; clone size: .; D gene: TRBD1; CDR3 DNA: TGTGCCAGCAGTTCATCTGGGACAGGGACCTATGGCTACACCTTC; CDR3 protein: CASSSSGTGTYGYTF
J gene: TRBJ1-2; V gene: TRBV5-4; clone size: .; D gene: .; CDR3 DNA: TGTGCCAGCAGCTTGGACAGTTCCTATGGCTACACCTTC; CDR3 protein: CASSLDSSYGYTF